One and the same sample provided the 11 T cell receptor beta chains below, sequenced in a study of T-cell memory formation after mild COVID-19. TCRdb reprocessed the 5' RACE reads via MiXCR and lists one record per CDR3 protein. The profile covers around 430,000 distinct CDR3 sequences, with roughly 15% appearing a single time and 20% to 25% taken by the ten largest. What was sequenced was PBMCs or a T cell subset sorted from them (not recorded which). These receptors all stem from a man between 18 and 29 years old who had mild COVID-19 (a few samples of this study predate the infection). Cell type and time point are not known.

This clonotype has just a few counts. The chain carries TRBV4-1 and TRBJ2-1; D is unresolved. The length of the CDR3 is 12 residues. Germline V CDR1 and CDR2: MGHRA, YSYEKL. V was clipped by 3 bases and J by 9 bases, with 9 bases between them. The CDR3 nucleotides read TGCGCCAGCAGCCACGAGCAGAGTGAGCAGTTCTTC. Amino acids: CASSHEQSEQFF.

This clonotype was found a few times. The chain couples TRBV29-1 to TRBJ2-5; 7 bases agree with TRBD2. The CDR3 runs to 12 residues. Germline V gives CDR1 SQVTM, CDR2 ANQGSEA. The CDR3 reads CCSVSGGETQYF. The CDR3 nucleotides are TGCTGCAGCGTTTCGGGAGGAGAGACCCAGTACTTC. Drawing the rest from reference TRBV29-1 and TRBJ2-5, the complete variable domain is SAVISQKPSRDICQRGTSLTIQCQVDSQVTMMFWYRQQPGQSLTLIATANQGSEATYESGFVIDKFPISRPNLTFSTLTVSNMSPEDSSIYLCCSVSGGETQYFGPGTRLLVL.

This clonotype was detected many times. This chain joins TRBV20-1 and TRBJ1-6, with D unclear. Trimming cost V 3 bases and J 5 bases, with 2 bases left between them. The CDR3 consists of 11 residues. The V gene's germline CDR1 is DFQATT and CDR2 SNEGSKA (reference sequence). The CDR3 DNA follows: TGCAGTGCTAGCCATAATTCACCCCTCCACTTT. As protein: CSASHNSPLHF.

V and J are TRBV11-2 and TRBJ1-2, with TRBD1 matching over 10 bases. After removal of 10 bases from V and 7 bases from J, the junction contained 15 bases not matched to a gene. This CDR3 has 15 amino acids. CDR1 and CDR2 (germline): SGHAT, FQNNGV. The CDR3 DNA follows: TGTGCCATCTTCATTCCGGGACAGGGGATCGGTGGCTACACCTTC. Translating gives CAIFIPGQGIGGYTF.

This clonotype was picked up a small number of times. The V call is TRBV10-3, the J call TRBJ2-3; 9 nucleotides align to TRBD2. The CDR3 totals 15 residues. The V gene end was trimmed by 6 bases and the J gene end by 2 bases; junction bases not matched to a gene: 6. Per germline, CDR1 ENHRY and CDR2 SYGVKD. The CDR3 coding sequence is TGTGCCATCAGGGGGGTAGCGGGGGACACAGATACGCAGTATTTT. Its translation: CAIRGVAGDTDTQYF.

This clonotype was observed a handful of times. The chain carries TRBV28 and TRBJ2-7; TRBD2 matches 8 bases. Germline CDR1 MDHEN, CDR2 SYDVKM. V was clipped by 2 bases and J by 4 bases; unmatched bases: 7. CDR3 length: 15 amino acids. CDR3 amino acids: CASSLGSGGGYEQYV. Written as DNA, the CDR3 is TGTGCCAGCAGTTTAGGGAGCGGGGGCGGATACGAGCAGTACGTC.

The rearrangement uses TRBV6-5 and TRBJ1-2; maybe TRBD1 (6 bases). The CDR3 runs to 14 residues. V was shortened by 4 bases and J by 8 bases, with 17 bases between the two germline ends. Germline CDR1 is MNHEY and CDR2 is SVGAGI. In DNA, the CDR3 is TGTGCCAGCAGTTTGGAAGGTCGGGGGGCCGGCTACACCTTC. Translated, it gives CASSLEGRGAGYTF.

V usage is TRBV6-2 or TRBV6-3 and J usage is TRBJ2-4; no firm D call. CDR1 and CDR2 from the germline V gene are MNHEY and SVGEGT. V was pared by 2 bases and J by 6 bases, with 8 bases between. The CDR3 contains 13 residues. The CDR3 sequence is CASSYGGPNIQYF. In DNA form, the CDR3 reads TGTGCCAGCAGTTACGGCGGTCCAAACATTCAGTACTTC.

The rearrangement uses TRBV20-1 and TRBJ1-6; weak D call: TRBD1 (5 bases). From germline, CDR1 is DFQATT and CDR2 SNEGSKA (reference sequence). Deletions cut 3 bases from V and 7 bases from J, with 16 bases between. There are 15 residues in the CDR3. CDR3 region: CSARTLGDRNSPLHF. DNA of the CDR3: TGCAGTGCTAGGACCCTGGGGGATCGCAATTCACCCCTCCACTTT.

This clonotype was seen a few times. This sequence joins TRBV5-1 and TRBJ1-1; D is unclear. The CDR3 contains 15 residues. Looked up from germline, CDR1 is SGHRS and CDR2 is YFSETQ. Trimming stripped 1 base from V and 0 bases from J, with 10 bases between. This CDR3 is CASSLIPGLNTEAFF. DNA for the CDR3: TGCGCCAGCAGCTTGATTCCGGGATTGAACACTGAAGCTTTCTTT.

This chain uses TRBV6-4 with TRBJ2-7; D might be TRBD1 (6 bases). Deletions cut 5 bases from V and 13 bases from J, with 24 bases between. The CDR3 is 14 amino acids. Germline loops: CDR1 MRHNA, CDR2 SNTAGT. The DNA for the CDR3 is TGTGCCAGCAGTCAAAACACAGGGCCCTACGAGCTATACTTC. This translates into CASSQNTGPYELYF.